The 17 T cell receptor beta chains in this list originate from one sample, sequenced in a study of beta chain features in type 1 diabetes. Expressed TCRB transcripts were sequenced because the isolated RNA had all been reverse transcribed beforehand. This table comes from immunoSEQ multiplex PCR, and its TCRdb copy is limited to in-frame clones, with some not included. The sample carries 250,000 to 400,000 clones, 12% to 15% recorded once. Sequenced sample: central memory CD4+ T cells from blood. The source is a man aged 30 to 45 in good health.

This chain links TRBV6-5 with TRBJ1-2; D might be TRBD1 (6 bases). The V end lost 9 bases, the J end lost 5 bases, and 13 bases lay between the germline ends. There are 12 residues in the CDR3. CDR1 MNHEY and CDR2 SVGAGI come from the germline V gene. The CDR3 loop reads CASAPGEYGYTF. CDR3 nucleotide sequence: TGTGCCAGTGCTCCAGGGGAGTATGGCTACACCTTC.

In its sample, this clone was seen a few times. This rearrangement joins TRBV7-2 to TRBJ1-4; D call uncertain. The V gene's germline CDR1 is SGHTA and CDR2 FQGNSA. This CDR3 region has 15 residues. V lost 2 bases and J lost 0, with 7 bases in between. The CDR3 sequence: CASSLWGSTNEKLFF. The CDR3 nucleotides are TGTGCCAGCAGCTTATGGGGATCAACTAATGAAAAACTGTTTTTT.

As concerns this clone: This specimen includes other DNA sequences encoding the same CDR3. The CDR3 bases are TGTGCCAGCAGCGTAGGACTGGGACGAGATACGCAGTATTTT. It codes for CASSVGLGRDTQYF. This chain joins TRBV9 and TRBJ2-3, with D possibly called TRBD1 or TRBD2 (5 bases each). Germline V lookup: CDR1 SGDLS, CDR2 YYNGEE. This CDR3 has 14 amino acids. Trimming pared 0 bases from V and 5 bases from J, leaving 10 bases between.

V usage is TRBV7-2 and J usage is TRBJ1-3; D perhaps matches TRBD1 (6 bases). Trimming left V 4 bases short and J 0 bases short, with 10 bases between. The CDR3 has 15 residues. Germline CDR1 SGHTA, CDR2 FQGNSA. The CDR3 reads CASSSRGGSGNTIYF. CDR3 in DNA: TGTGCCAGCAGCTCCAGGGGTGGCTCTGGAAACACCATATATTTT.

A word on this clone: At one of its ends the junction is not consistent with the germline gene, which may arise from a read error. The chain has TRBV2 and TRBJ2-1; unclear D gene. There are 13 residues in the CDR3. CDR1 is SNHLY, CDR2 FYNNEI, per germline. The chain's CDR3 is CASSEATGRGLVF. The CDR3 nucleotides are TGTGCCAGCAGTGAAGCGACTGGACGAGGCTTGGTCTTC. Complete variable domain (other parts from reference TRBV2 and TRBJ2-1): EPEVTQTPSHQVTQMGQEVILRCVPISNHLYFYWYRQILGQKVEFLVSFYNNEISEKSEIFDDQFSVERPDGSNFTLKIRSTKLEDSAMYFCASSEATGRGLVFGPGTRLTVL.

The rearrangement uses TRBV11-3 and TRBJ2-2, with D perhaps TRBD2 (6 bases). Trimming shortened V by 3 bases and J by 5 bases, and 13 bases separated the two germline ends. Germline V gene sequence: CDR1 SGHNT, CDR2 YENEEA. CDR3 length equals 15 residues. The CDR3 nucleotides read TGTGCCAGCAGCTTTGACGGGAGTTCGACCGGGGAGCTGTTTTTT. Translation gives CASSFDGSSTGELFF.

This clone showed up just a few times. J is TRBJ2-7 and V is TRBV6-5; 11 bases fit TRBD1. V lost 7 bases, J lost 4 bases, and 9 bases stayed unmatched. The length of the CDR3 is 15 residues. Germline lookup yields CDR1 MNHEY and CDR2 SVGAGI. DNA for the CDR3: TGTGCCAGCACCCTAACCGGGACAGGGGGATACGAGCAGTACTTC. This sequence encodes CASTLTGTGGYEQYF.

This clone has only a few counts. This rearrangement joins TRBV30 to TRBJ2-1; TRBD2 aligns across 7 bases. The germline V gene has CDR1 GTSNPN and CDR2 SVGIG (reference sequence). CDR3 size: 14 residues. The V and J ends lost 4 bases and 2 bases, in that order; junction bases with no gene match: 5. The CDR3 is CAWTRSGTYNEQFF. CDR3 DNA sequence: TGTGCCTGGACCCGGAGCGGGACCTACAATGAGCAGTTCTTC.

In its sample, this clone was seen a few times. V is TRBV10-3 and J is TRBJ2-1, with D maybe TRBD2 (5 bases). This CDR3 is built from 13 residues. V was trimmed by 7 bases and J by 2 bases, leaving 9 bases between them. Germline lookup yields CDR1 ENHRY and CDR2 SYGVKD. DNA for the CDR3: TGTGCCATCACCTCGGGGACCTACAATGAGCAGTTCTTC. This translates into CAITSGTYNEQFF.

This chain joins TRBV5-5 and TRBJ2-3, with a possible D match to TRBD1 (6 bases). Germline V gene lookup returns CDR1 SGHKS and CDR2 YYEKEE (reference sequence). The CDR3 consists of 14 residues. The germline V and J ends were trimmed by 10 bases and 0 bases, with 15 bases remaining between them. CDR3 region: CAGMRTESTDTQYF. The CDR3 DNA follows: TGTGCCGGGATGCGGACAGAGAGCACAGATACGCAGTATTTT.

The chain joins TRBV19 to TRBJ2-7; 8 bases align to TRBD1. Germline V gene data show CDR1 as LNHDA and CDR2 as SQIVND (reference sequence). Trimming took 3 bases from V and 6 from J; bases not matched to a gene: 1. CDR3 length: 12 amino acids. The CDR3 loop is CASSMDRAEQYF. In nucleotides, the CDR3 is TGTGCCAGTAGTATGGACAGGGCCGAGCAGTACTTC.

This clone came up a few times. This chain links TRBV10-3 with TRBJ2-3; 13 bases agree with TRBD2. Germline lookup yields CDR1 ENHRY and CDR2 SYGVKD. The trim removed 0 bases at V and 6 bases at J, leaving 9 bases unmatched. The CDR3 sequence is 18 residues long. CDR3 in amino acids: CAISESGLAGLAGDTQYF. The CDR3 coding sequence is TGTGCCATCAGTGAGTCGGGACTAGCGGGACTTGCCGGGGATACGCAGTATTTT.

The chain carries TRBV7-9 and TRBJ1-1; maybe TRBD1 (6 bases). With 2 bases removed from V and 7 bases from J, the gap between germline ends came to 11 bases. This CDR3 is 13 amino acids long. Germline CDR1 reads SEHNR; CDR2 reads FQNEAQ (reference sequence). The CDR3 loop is CASSLRGVVEAFF. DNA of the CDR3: TGTGCCAGCAGCTTAAGGGGGGTGGTTGAAGCTTTCTTT.

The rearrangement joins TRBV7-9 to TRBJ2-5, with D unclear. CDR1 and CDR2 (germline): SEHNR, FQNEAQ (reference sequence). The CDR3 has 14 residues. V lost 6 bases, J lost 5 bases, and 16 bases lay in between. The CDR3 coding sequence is TGTGCCAGCAGGCGCTTTGGAGATCGGGAGACCCAGTACTTC. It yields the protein CASRRFGDRETQYF. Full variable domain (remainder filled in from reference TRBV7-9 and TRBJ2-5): DTGVSQNPRHKITKRGQNVTFRCDPISEHNRLYWYRQTLGQGPEFLTYFQNEAQLEKSRLLSDRFSAERPKGSFSTLEIQRTEQGDSAMYLCASRRFGDRETQYFGPGTRLLVL.

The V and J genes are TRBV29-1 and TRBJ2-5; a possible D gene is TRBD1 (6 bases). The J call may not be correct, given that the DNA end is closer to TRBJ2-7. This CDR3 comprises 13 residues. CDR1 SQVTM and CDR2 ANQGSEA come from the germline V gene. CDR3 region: CSGTTGTTYEQYF. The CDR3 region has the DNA TGCAGCGGCACCACAGGGACAACCTACGAGCAGTACTTC.

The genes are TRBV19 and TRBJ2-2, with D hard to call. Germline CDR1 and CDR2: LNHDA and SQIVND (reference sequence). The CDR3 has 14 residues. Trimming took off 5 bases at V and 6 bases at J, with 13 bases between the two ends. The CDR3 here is CASSALLPAGELFF. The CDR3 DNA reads TGTGCCAGTAGTGCCCTCCTGCCAGCCGGGGAGCTGTTTTTT.

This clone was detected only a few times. The CDR3 DNA sequence: TGTGCCATCAGTGATAGGACTACAAAAGAGACCCAGTACTTC. Protein sequence: CAISDRTTKETQYF. V and J are TRBV10-3 and TRBJ2-5; weak D call: TRBD2 (6 bases). The CDR3 is made up of 14 amino acids. V lost 3 bases, J lost 3 bases, and 11 bases lay in between. The germline V gene has CDR1 ENHRY and CDR2 SYGVKD.